These T cell receptor beta chains were read from a single sample in a study of blood T cell repertoires in COVID-19. TCRdb's table, derived via immunoSEQ multiplex PCR, lists solely in-frame clones and lacks some. The top ten hold 9.5% to 15% of the sample, which has 150,000 to 200,000 clones, roughly four fifths seen once. Specimen: PBMCs or T cells enriched from blood (not recorded which). All receptors come from a man aged 45-65 years who had recovered from COVID-19. The CDR3 runs from the conserved cysteine through the conserved F or W. The D gene is left open where the match is weak. The size entry is marked missing in some rows and otherwise reads once, few, many or a size class.

>TRBJ1-6|TRBV11-2|NA|NA
CASSLVPDFDSPLHF
TGTGCCAGCAGCTTAGTGCCAGATTTCGATTCACCCCTCCACTTT
>TRBJ1-5|TRBV27|NA|NA
CASSSGEFGNQPQHF
TGTGCCAGCAGTTCGGGGGAGTTCGGCAATCAGCCCCAGCATTTT
>TRBJ1-1|TRBV7-2|NA|NA
CASSLVGIGAQNTEAFF
TGTGCCAGCAGCTTAGTCGGGATTGGAGCCCAGAACACTGAAGCTTTCTTT
>TRBJ1-5|TRBV5-1|TRBD1|NA
CASSPTGDRNQPQHF
TGCGCCAGCAGCCCGACAGGGGATCGCAATCAGCCCCAGCATTTT
>TRBJ2-3|TRBV27|NA|NA
CASSTFSGLDTQYF
TGTGCCAGCAGTACTTTTTCCGGTCTGGATACGCAGTATTTT
>TRBJ1-1|TRBV19|NA|NA
CASSMTTQGSEAFF
TGTGCCAGTAGTATGACCACGCAGGGGAGTGAAGCTTTCTTT
>TRBJ1-5|TRBV6-5|NA|NA
CASSPTRGVGQPQHF
TGTGCCAGCAGCCCGACGCGGGGTGTCGGGCAGCCCCAGCATTTT
>TRBJ2-1|TRBV6-2/TRBV6-3|NA|once
CASSYAARGRNEQFF
TGTGCCAGCAGTTACGCGGCGCGGGGGCGGAATGAGCAGTTCTTC
>TRBJ1-3|TRBV7-2|NA|few
CATPTPPQNTIYF
TGTGCCACCCCCACACCCCCCCAGAACACCATATATTTT
>TRBJ1-1|TRBV7-9|NA|NA
CASSLRGDTEAFF
TGTGCCAGCAGCTTACGCGGGGACACTGAAGCTTTCTTT
>TRBJ1-5|TRBV18|NA|once
CASSPREGRNQPQHF
TGTGCCAGCTCACCTCGGGAAGGGCGAAATCAGCCCCAGCATTTT
>TRBJ2-1|TRBV7-6|NA|NA
CASSSYGPGNEQFF
TGTGCCAGCAGCTCCTATGGTCCTGGCAATGAGCAGTTCTTC
>TRBJ2-5|TRBV11-2|TRBD1|NA
CASSLGDRVQETQYF
TGTGCCAGCAGCTTAGGTGACAGGGTCCAAGAGACCCAGTACTTC
>TRBJ2-3|TRBV7-3|NA|NA
CASSDRSAGDTQYF
TGTGCCAGCAGCGATCGGTCCGCGGGGGATACGCAGTATTTT
>TRBJ2-7|TRBV11-2|NA|NA
CASSFSGYEQYF
TGTGCCAGCAGCTTTTCGGGGTACGAGCAGTACTTC
>TRBJ2-1|TRBV7-9|TRBD2|NA
CASTVLAGGRNEQFF
TGTGCCAGCACCGTACTAGCGGGGGGGCGGAATGAGCAGTTCTTC
>TRBJ1-1|TRBV10-3|TRBD1|NA
CAISRGQAEAFF
TGTGCCATCAGCAGGGGGCAAGCTGAAGCTTTCTTT
>TRBJ1-3|TRBV5-1|TRBD1|few
CASSSGQASGNTIYF
TGCGCCAGCAGCTCCGGACAGGCCTCTGGAAACACCATATATTTT
>TRBJ1-2|TRBV6-5|TRBD1|NA
CASSSDRGRANYGYTF
TGTGCCAGCAGTTCCGACAGGGGGCGCGCGAACTATGGCTACACCTTC
>TRBJ1-1|TRBV2|TRBD1|NA
CASSWTGRGTEAFF
TGTGCCAGCAGCTGGACAGGGCGGGGAACTGAAGCTTTCTTT
>TRBJ2-7|TRBV11-2|NA|NA
CASSLVDNEQYF
TGTGCCAGCAGCTTAGTGGACAACGAGCAGTACTTC
>TRBJ1-3|TRBV19|NA|NA
CASNYRGAIGNTIYF
TGTGCCAGCAATTACCGGGGAGCAATTGGAAACACCATATATTTT
>TRBJ1-1|TRBV5-1|NA|NA
CASSLVVGGFTEAFF
TGCGCCAGCAGCTTGGTGGTGGGGGGTTTCACTGAAGCTTTCTTT
>TRBJ1-6|TRBV3-1/TRBV3-2|NA|NA
CASSQDGQLRASPLHF
TGTGCCAGCAGCCAAGATGGGCAGTTAAGAGCTTCACCCCTCCACTTT
>TRBJ1-6|TRBV27|TRBD1|NA
CASSPRQGFNSPLHF
TGTGCCAGCAGTCCCCGACAGGGGTTCAATTCACCCCTCCACTTT
>TRBJ2-5|TRBV3-1/TRBV3-2|NA|NA
CASSHGTDDYQETQYF
TGTGCCAGCAGCCACGGAACTGATGACTACCAAGAGACCCAGTACTTC
>TRBJ2-2|TRBV6-2/TRBV6-3|TRBD2|few
CASSDPASGVSGELFF
TGTGCCAGCAGCGACCCGGCTAGCGGGGTCTCCGGGGAGCTGTTTTTT
>TRBJ1-4|TRBV28|NA|NA
CASSPRRWSEKLFF
TGTGCCAGCAGCCCTAGGCGGTGGTCTGAAAAACTGTTTTTT
>TRBJ1-2|TRBV23-1|NA|once
CASSRRGSANYGYTF
TGCGCCAGCAGTCGTCGGGGGAGCGCTAACTATGGCTACACCTTC
>TRBJ1-2|TRBV21-1|NA|NA
CASSLTAGRSNYGYTF
TGTGCCAGCAGCCTTACAGCCGGGAGATCTAACTATGGCTACACCTTC
>TRBJ1-1|TRBV27|TRBD1|NA
CASSILRRTGVRTEAFF
TGTGCCAGCAGTATTTTGAGAAGAACAGGGGTTAGGACTGAAGCTTTCTTT
>TRBJ1-5|TRBV2|NA|NA
CASRSGSNQPQHF
TGTGCCAGCCGATCGGGTAGCAATCAGCCCCAGCATTTT
>TRBJ1-5|TRBV5-6|NA|NA
CASSLLYSNQPQHF
TGTGCCAGCAGCCTCCTCTATAGCAATCAGCCCCAGCATTTT
>TRBJ2-1|TRBV5-1|TRBD2|NA
CASGLAGGFGNEQFF
TGCGCCAGCGGCCTAGCGGGGGGCTTTGGGAATGAGCAGTTCTTC
>TRBJ1-5|TRBV7-9|TRBD1|NA
CASSRDSDQPQHF
TGTGCCAGCAGCCGGGACAGTGATCAGCCCCAGCATTTT
>TRBJ2-6|TRBV7-9|TRBD1|once
CASTGTGASGANVLTF
TGTGCCAGCACCGGGACAGGGGCTTCTGGGGCCAACGTCCTGACTTTC
>TRBJ1-1|TRBV6-5|TRBD1|NA
CASSSAGTGYSSEAFF
TGTGCCAGCAGTTCCGCCGGGACAGGGTATTCTTCTGAAGCTTTCTTT
>TRBJ2-3|TRBV5-1|NA|NA
CASRPDRFSTDTQYF
TGCGCCAGCAGACCTGACAGATTTAGCACAGATACGCAGTATTTT
>TRBJ1-5|TRBV5-6|NA|once
CASSLKERNQPQHF
TGTGCCAGCAGCCTAAAGGAGCGAAATCAGCCCCAGCATTTT
>TRBJ1-6|TRBV9|NA|once
CASSVGGYNSPLHF
TGTGCCAGCAGCGTAGGCGGGTATAATTCACCCCTCCACTTT
>TRBJ2-2|TRBV4-1|NA|NA
CASSQGPGNTGELFF
TGCGCCAGCAGCCAAGGACCGGGGAACACCGGGGAGCTGTTTTTT
>TRBJ2-5|TRBV7-3|TRBD2|NA
CASSPGLAGVETQYF
TGTGCCAGCAGCCCGGGACTAGCGGGGGTGGAGACCCAGTACTTC
>TRBJ1-1|TRBV28|NA|NA
CASSLTGHPPEAFF
TGTGCCAGCAGTTTAACGGGACACCCACCTGAAGCTTTCTTT
>TRBJ2-2|TRBV6-5|TRBD2|NA
CASSSVSGDTGELFF
TGTGCCAGCAGCTCGGTCAGCGGGGACACCGGGGAGCTGTTTTTT
>TRBJ1-5|TRBV13|NA|NA
CASSLGRGKVQPQHF
TGTGCCAGCAGCTTAGGGAGAGGGAAGGTTCAGCCCCAGCATTTT
>TRBJ2-7|TRBV11-1|TRBD2|NA
CASSLVASGITYEQYF
TGTGCCAGCAGCTTAGTAGCTAGCGGTATTACCTACGAGCAGTACTTC
>TRBJ1-2|TRBV5-1|TRBD1|NA
CASSFDRAPPNGYTF
TGCGCCAGCAGCTTCGACAGGGCCCCTCCTAATGGCTACACCTTC
>TRBJ1-6|TRBV10-3|TRBD1|NA
CAISESTGANSPLHF
TGTGCCATCAGTGAGTCGACAGGGGCGAATTCACCCCTCCACTTT
>TRBJ2-1|TRBV6-6|NA|once
CASRDRSNEQFF
TGTGCCAGCCGAGACCGGAGCAATGAGCAGTTCTTC
>TRBJ2-7|TRBV5-1|NA|NA
CASSPAPGSYEQYF
TGCGCCAGCAGCCCGGCACCGGGTTCCTACGAGCAGTACTTC
>TRBJ1-1|TRBV7-9|NA|NA
CASSLGTVNEAFF
TGTGCCAGCAGCTTAGGGACAGTTAATGAAGCTTTCTTT
>TRBJ2-2|TRBV6-5|TRBD1|NA
CASRRTGANTGELFF
TGTGCCAGCAGGAGGACAGGGGCGAACACCGGGGAGCTGTTTTTT
>TRBJ1-1|TRBV10-3|NA|NA
CAISETGAEAFF
TGTGCCATCAGTGAGACAGGCGCTGAAGCTTTCTTT
>TRBJ1-2|TRBV7-9|TRBD1|NA
CASSTRTGVYGYTF
TGTGCCAGCAGCACCAGGACAGGGGTCTATGGCTACACCTTC
>TRBJ1-5|TRBV21-1|NA|NA
CASTSSNQPQHF
TGTGCCAGCACCAGTAGCAATCAGCCCCAGCATTTT
>TRBJ2-5|TRBV9|NA|NA
CASSGGGTQETQYF
TGTGCCAGCAGCGGGGGAGGGACACAGGAGACCCAGTACTTC
>TRBJ2-5|TRBV18|TRBD1|few
CASSRGQEETQYF
TGTGCCAGCTCCCGAGGACAGGAAGAGACCCAGTACTTC